Each of the 19 T cell receptor beta chains below was sequenced from the same sample in a study of blood T cell repertoires in COVID-19 (dated by TCRdb to between 2020 and 2021). Library preparation employed the immunoSEQ multiplex PCR assay. As stored in TCRdb, this immuneACCESS dataset retains in-frame rearrangements with V and J assigned. A fraction of the clones does not appear; measured against another copy, unresolved V genes explain less than half of the discrepancy, and the remainder lacks a known reason. A total of approximately 90,000 clones appear in this sample, roughly 80% of them only once. In total, the top ten clones hold 6.3% of the sample. Sequencing used peripheral blood. These receptors came from a man between 65 and 80 years old with COVID-19, enrolled during active disease.

The chain carries TRBV28 and TRBJ1-1; D may be TRBD1 (5 bases). The V gene's germline CDR1 is MDHEN and CDR2 SYDVKM. Trimming removed 4 bases at V and 1 base at J, with 7 bases between. This CDR3 is 13 amino acids long. The CDR3 bases are TGTGCCAGCAGTTGGGGCAGGAACACTGAAGCTTTCTTT. This translates into CASSWGRNTEAFF.

The rearrangement uses TRBV28 and TRBJ2-7, with 8 bases matching TRBD1. Germline loops: CDR1 MDHEN, CDR2 SYDVKM. The CDR3 length is 14 residues. Trimming cost V 6 bases and J 2 bases; bases outside gene matches: 6. The chain's CDR3 is CASRSTGEAYEQYF. Written as DNA, the CDR3 is TGTGCCAGCAGATCGACAGGGGAGGCCTACGAGCAGTACTTC.

The chain is built from TRBV13 and TRBJ2-7; TRBD2 matches at 8 bases. V was clipped by 2 bases and J by 0 bases; unmatched bases: 3. This CDR3 has 15 residues. Germline assignment: CDR1 PRHDT and CDR2 FYEKMQ (reference sequence). CDR3 in DNA: TGTGCCAGCAGCTTACTAGCGGGCAGCTCCTACGAGCAGTACTTC. Protein: CASSLLAGSSYEQYF.

This chain links TRBV6-5 with TRBJ2-7; D is possibly TRBD1 (6 bases). CDR3 length equals 16 residues. Trimming took off 0 bases at V and 0 bases at J, with 12 bases between the two ends. Germline CDR1 is MNHEY and CDR2 is SVGAGI. CDR3 in DNA: TGTGCCAGCAGTTACTCTGGACAGACCAGCTCCTACGAGCAGTACTTC. Translation gives CASSYSGQTSSYEQYF.

The rearrangement joins TRBV6-5 to TRBJ2-1; D is perhaps TRBD2 (6 bases). The length of the CDR3 is 16 residues. Trimming cost V 0 bases and J 8 bases, with 17 bases left between them. Per germline, CDR1 MNHEY and CDR2 SVGAGI. DNA of the CDR3: TGTGCCAGCAGTTACTCGGAGACTAGTGCCAGGGATGAGCAGTTCTTC. Translation gives CASSYSETSARDEQFF.

This chain joins TRBV30 and TRBJ2-7, with TRBD1 identical over 7 bases. CDR1 is GTSNPN, CDR2 SVGIG, per germline (reference sequence). Trimming at V came to 2 bases and at J to 4 bases, leaving 5 bases not matched to a gene. CDR3 length: 13 amino acids. The CDR3 region is CAWSSGRGYEQYF. CDR3 coding DNA: TGTGCCTGGAGTTCTGGCAGGGGGTACGAGCAGTACTTC.

The gene calls are TRBV28 and TRBJ1-4, with a tentative D call TRBD1 (6 bases). CDR1 and CDR2 from the germline V gene are MDHEN and SYDVKM. Trimming removed 2 bases from V and 8 bases from J, with 15 bases in between. The CDR3 spans 15 residues. CDR3 protein: CASSLRGHLGEKLFF. DNA for the CDR3: TGTGCCAGCAGTTTAAGGGGACACCTCGGGGAAAAACTGTTTTTT.

V gene TRBV4-3 combines with J gene TRBJ1-1; perhaps TRBD1 as D (5 bases). V lost 0 bases and J lost 3, with 11 bases in between. The CDR3 totals 15 residues. The V gene's germline CDR1 is LGHNA and CDR2 YSLEER. CDR3 sequence reads: CASSQDLGVDTEAFF. The CDR3 nucleotides are TGCGCCAGCAGCCAAGACCTAGGGGTAGACACTGAAGCTTTCTTT.

This rearrangement joins TRBV6-6 to TRBJ1-1; a possible D gene is TRBD1 (5 bases). Trimming removed 0 bases at V and 5 bases at J, with 7 bases between. Germline V CDR1 and CDR2: MNHNY, SVGAGI (reference sequence). There are 13 residues in the CDR3. The CDR3 bases are TGTGCCAGCAGTTACTCGACAGATACTGAAGCTTTCTTT. As protein: CASSYSTDTEAFF.

The chain combines TRBV18 with TRBJ1-4; 10 positions match TRBD1. V gave up 2 bases and J gave up 7 bases; unmatched junction bases: 4. Germline V gives CDR1 KGHSH, CDR2 LQKENI. The CDR3 is made up of 15 amino acids. DNA for the CDR3: TGTGCCAGCTCACCAAGACAGGGGGCCCTTGAAAAACTGTTTTTT. It yields the protein CASSPRQGALEKLFF.

The CDR3 sequence is CASSVQTHTSGQYF. In DNA form, the CDR3 reads TGTGCCAGCAGCGTACAGACTCACACCTCTGGGCAGTATTTT. This chain joins TRBV9 and TRBJ2-3; no definite D call. The CDR3 contains 14 residues. Germline CDR1 is SGDLS and CDR2 is YYNGEE. The V gene lost 1 base and the J gene lost 11 bases, with 17 bases spanning the gap.

The chain employs TRBV7-2 and TRBJ1-4; D may be TRBD1 (5 bases). This CDR3 contains 16 residues. Per germline, CDR1 SGHTA and CDR2 FQGNSA. Between the trimmed V and J ends, which lost 5 bases and 6 bases, there was a span of 19 bases. CDR3 sequence (DNA): TGTGCCAGCAGCCCGTTGGGGGGACGGCTTGATGAAAAACTGTTTTTT. It encodes CASSPLGGRLDEKLFF.

The chain has TRBV19 and TRBJ1-5; 10 bases agree with TRBD1. Per germline, CDR1 LNHDA and CDR2 SQIVND (reference sequence). This CDR3 has 13 residues. CDR3 bases: TGTGGGACAGGGGGTTATGGCAATCAGCCCCAGCATTTT. It codes for CGTGGYGNQPQHF. The whole variable domain, filled in from reference TRBV19 and TRBJ1-5, reads DGGITQSPKYLFRKEGQNVTLSCEQNLNHDAMYWYRQDPGQGLRLIYYSQIVNDFQKGDIAEGYSVSREKKESFPLTVTSAQKNPTAFYLCGTGGYGNQPQHFGDGTRLSIL.

This chain links TRBV7-9 with TRBJ2-1, with 8 bases aligning to TRBD1. The V and J ends lost 1 base and 4 bases, in that order; junction bases with no gene match: 3. The CDR3 consists of 15 residues. Germline-derived CDR1 and CDR2 are SEHNR and FQNEAQ (reference sequence). The CDR3 loop is CASSLGQGAYNEQFF. CDR3 nucleotide sequence: TGTGCCAGCAGCTTAGGGCAGGGGGCATACAATGAGCAGTTCTTC. Supplemented by reference TRBV7-9 and TRBJ2-1, the full variable domain reads DTGVSQNPRHKITKRGQNVTFRCDPISEHNRLYWYRQTLGQGPEFLTYFQNEAQLEKSRLLSDRFSAERPKGSFSTLEIQRTEQGDSAMYLCASSLGQGAYNEQFFGPGTRLTVL.

This chain links TRBV11-2 with TRBJ2-1; D unclear. Between the trimmed V and J ends, which lost 0 bases and 5 bases, there was a span of 11 bases. The CDR3 runs 15 residues. Germline CDR1 and CDR2: SGHAT and FQNNGV. The CDR3 bases are TGTGCCAGCAGCTTAGAAGCCTTCCTTAACAATGAGCAGTTCTTC. This sequence encodes CASSLEAFLNNEQFF.

This chain uses TRBV6-5 with TRBJ1-3; tentatively, D is TRBD1 (5 bases). Germline V gene lookup returns CDR1 MNHEY and CDR2 SVGAGI. Trimming stripped 7 bases from V and 0 bases from J, with 10 bases between. This CDR3 has 14 amino acids. CDR3 amino acids: CASISGFSGNTIYF. The CDR3 DNA is TGTGCCAGCATATCAGGGTTCTCTGGAAACACCATATATTTT.

V gene TRBV30 combines with J gene TRBJ2-2, with 8 bases matching TRBD2. This CDR3 has 13 residues. CDR1 GTSNPN and CDR2 SVGIG come from the germline V gene (reference sequence). V lost 4 bases and J lost 3; bases outside the gene matches: 1. The CDR3 spells CAWNGRDTGELFF. CDR3 in DNA: TGTGCCTGGAACGGGAGGGACACCGGGGAGCTGTTTTTT. Filled out from reference TRBV30 and TRBJ2-2, the complete variable domain reads SQTIHQWPATLVQPVGSPLSLECTVEGTSNPNLYWYRQAAGRGLQLLFYSVGIGQISSEVPQNLSASRPQDRQFILSSKKLLLSDSGFYLCAWNGRDTGELFFGEGSRLTVL.

This clone was counted a single time. The chain recombines TRBV14 with TRBJ2-7; D is undetermined. The germline gives CDR1 SGHDN, CDR2 FVKESK. The CDR3 loop spans 15 amino acids. Trimming stripped 1 base from V and 3 bases from J, with 13 bases between. This chain's CDR3 is CASSQGLRTSYEQYF. CDR3 in DNA: TGTGCCAGCAGCCAAGGGCTCAGAACAAGCTACGAGCAGTACTTC.

This clone was seen repeatedly, ten times or more. The gene calls are TRBV9 and TRBJ2-3; 9 positions match TRBD2. The V gene end was trimmed by 2 bases and the J gene end by 1 base; junction bases not matched to a gene: 5. The CDR3 runs 16 residues. CDR1 is SGDLS and CDR2 is YYNGEE in the germline V gene. This CDR3 reads CASSVWAGGGTDTQYF. The DNA of the CDR3 is TGTGCCAGCAGCGTGTGGGCGGGAGGGGGCACAGATACGCAGTATTTT.